The entry below describes one T cell receptor beta chain. Which antigen it targets is not known. Base-call qualities are not available, and no considerably larger clone is one nucleotide away. Collaborating institutions collected whole blood in K2EDTA tubes following their own protocols. Collaborator samples were shipped for TCRbeta analysis as frozen whole blood, isolated PBMCs, or DNA extracted from either sample type. This sample stems from a study of blood T cell repertoires in COVID-19 (dated by TCRdb to about 2020). Background on the whole study: Samples from collaborators originated in the United States, Italy and Spain and spanned both the acute and convalescent phases of COVID-19. The dataset comprised deeply sampled blood TCRbeta repertoires from subjects exposed to, actively infected with, or recovered from COVID-19. A de-identified subject ID, COVID-19 status, age in years and sex were almost always included in the sample metadata. The samples were drawn from the first 160 participants of the ongoing ImmuneRACE study and from under 1,500 subjects provided by 6 global collaborators. The material from the prospective study consisted of cDNA or gDNA derived from T cells, B-cell-depleted T cells, or PBMCs. Where available, HLA class I and class II types were obtained from metadata supplied by the sample provider rather than from assay-based typing. The repertoires were released in a freely available public database meant as a resource for research on the immune response to SARS-CoV-2. On the study overall, not on this receptor specifically: How much clinical and demographic metadata was included differed by source and by participant, and the metadata was provided uncurated.

The CDR3 measures 16 amino acids from cysteine to phenylalanine. The CDR3 DNA has 48 bases and is translated from base 1. CDR1 is given as MGHRA and CDR2 as YSYEKL, both from the germline V gene. V has 0 bases trimmed and J has 0 bases trimmed; junction bases matching no gene number 4. TCRbeta CDR3 regions were amplified from genomic DNA using the immunoSEQ Assay, a bias-controlled multiplex PCR. The published analysis was carried out like this. Within the assay, amplification of reference gene primers was used to estimate how many nucleated cells each sample contained. To quantify the absolute abundance of each unique TCRbeta CDR3 rearrangement, sequence reads were collapsed and filtered. For each sample, productive Simpson clonality was calculated as the square root of Simpson's diversity index over productive rearrangements. TCRdb provides this immuneACCESS table in a form limited to in-frame rearrangements. Some clones are lacking; in checked studies, under half of them reflect an unresolved V gene, and why the rest are absent is not known. V and J calls and clone size follow that table, whereas D and trimming were derived from the DNA. In this sample the table shows 150,000 to 200,000 clones, over 75% of which occur a single time. 3% to 4% of the sample goes to the ten largest clones.

The sequence came from a man aged 55-75 years with acute or convalescent COVID-19. Recombination joined TRBV4-1 with TRBJ1-2; 7 of the junction bases match TRBD1. The sample was peripheral blood. The CDR3 is CASSQEGGTANYGYTF. The nucleotides read TGCGCCAGCAGCCAAGAAGGCGGGACAGCTAACTATGGCTACACCTTC.